The 29 T cell receptor beta chains below come from one sample, sequenced in a study of shared clonotypes between healthy human individuals (dated by TCRdb to the early 2020s). For the CD8 naive samples, CD45RO-negative cells were positively selected for CCR7, yielding a CD45RA+CCR7+ population from which TemRA cells were excluded. Libraries were built with the immunoSEQ multiplex PCR assay. TCRdb's version of the immuneACCESS table is confined to in-frame rearrangements and falls short of the full clone set. An unresolved V gene accounts for under half of the shortfall where checked; the remainder is of unknown origin. Here the sample has 1.5 million to 2.5 million clones; over 85% occur a single time. The ten largest clones represent around 1% of the sample. What was sequenced was naive CD8+ T cells sorted from blood. The cell subset or site label, read with the paper, signifies: CD45RA+CCR7+. Every receptor here comes from a young man in good health.

Points on this clone: Other DNA sequences of this sample code for an identical CDR3. The chain combines TRBV7-9 with TRBJ2-7; 7 positions agree with TRBD2. CDR3 length: 14 residues. From germline, CDR1 is SEHNR and CDR2 FQNEAQ (reference sequence). Germline trimming cut 0 bases from V and 7 bases from J; bases unmatched to any gene: 6. The CDR3 region has the DNA TGTGCCAGCAGCTTAGCGGACGGGGGAGGGGAGCAGTACTTC. Its protein product is CASSLADGGGEQYF. The complete variable domain, with remaining parts taken from reference TRBV7-9 and TRBJ2-7, reads DTGVSQNPRHKITKRGQNVTFRCDPISEHNRLYWYRQTLGQGPEFLTYFQNEAQLEKSRLLSDRFSAERPKGSFSTLEIQRTEQGDSAMYLCASSLADGGGEQYFGPGTRLTVT.

V usage is TRBV4-1 and J usage is TRBJ1-1; D is unresolved. The CDR3 covers 15 residues. Germline V gene data show CDR1 as MGHRA and CDR2 as YSYEKL. V was trimmed by 0 bases and J by 4 bases, leaving 12 bases between them. This CDR3 reads CASSQEEPGSTEAFF. In DNA, the CDR3 is TGCGCCAGCAGCCAAGAGGAGCCGGGGAGCACTGAAGCTTTCTTT.

V gene TRBV27 combines with J gene TRBJ1-3; 9 bases fit TRBD1. Germline V CDR1 and CDR2: MNHEY, SMNVEV (reference sequence). V lost 1 base and J lost 2; bases outside the gene matches: 6. The CDR3 length is 17 residues. The CDR3 region is CASSLLGGQGPGNTIYF. The CDR3 DNA is TGTGCCAGCAGTTTATTGGGGGGACAGGGACCTGGAAACACCATATATTTT.

The chain recombines TRBV7-8 with TRBJ2-5; no definite D call. The ends were cut back, 5 bases at V and 1 base at J, with 5 bases in the middle. The CDR3 is 12 residues long. Germline-derived CDR1 and CDR2 are SGHVS and FQNEAQ. The CDR3 region is CASSLPQETQYF. The CDR3 DNA is TGTGCCAGCAGCCTCCCCCAAGAGACCCAGTACTTC.

The genes are TRBV27 and TRBJ2-1; D is perhaps TRBD1 or TRBD2 (7 bases each). Trimming took 10 bases from V and 5 from J, leaving 18 bases between them. Germline assignment: CDR1 MNHEY and CDR2 SMNVEV (reference sequence). CDR3 size: 14 residues. The CDR3 protein is CATRGTTYDNEQFF. The CDR3 DNA sequence: TGTGCCACCAGGGGGACTACCTACGACAATGAGCAGTTCTTC.

V usage is TRBV4-1 and J usage is TRBJ2-2; 8 nucleotides align to TRBD1. J lost 3 bases, V lost 1 base, and 4 bases had no gene match. This CDR3 has 16 residues. Germline CDR1 MGHRA, CDR2 YSYEKL. As DNA, the CDR3 is TGCGCCAGCAGCCAAGTTCAGACAGGGGACACCGGGGAGCTGTTTTTT. Amino acid sequence: CASSQVQTGDTGELFF.

The CDR3 DNA reads TGTGCCTGGAGTCTTTCGGGGGCTGGAGATACGCAGTATTTT. Translation: CAWSLSGAGDTQYF. This chain joins TRBV30 and TRBJ2-3; D could derive from TRBD1 or TRBD2 (6 bases each). This CDR3 has 14 amino acids. Between the trimmed V and J ends, which lost 2 bases and 5 bases, there was a span of 14 bases. The V gene's germline CDR1 is GTSNPN and CDR2 SVGIG (reference sequence).

The V and J genes are TRBV7-9 and TRBJ2-7; 9 bases are shared with TRBD1. This CDR3 spans 15 amino acids. Germline V gives CDR1 SEHNR, CDR2 FQNEAQ (reference sequence). J was trimmed by 7 bases and V by 0 bases; bases with no gene match: 7. CDR3 DNA: TGTGCCAGCAGCTTAGCCGGGACAGGGATGTGGGAGCAGTACTTC. Translation gives CASSLAGTGMWEQYF.

As to this clone: This sample includes further DNA sequences coding for the same CDR3. The rearrangement joins TRBV14 to TRBJ2-7; possible D gene TRBD1, 6 bases. V shed 2 bases and J shed 2 bases, with 7 bases lying between them. The CDR3 totals 13 residues. Germline CDR1 SGHDN, CDR2 FVKESK. CDR3 residues: CASSQYRAYEQYF. In DNA form, the CDR3 reads TGTGCCAGCAGCCAATACAGGGCCTACGAGCAGTACTTC.

On this clone itself: This sample includes further DNA sequences coding for the same CDR3. The V call is TRBV6-5, the J call TRBJ2-3, with D possibly being TRBD1 or TRBD2 (5 bases each). V dropped 2 bases and J dropped 6 bases, with 9 bases sitting between them. Germline CDR1 and CDR2: MNHEY and SVGAGI. The CDR3 sequence is 13 residues long. CDR3 sequence reads: CASSYPEGDTQYF. In DNA, the CDR3 is TGTGCCAGCAGTTACCCCGAGGGGGATACGCAGTATTTT.

The genes are TRBV6-1 and TRBJ2-1, with D perhaps assigned TRBD1 or TRBD2 (5 bases each). This CDR3 spans 13 amino acids. Germline values: CDR1 MNHNS, CDR2 SASEGT. Deletions cut 0 bases from V and 5 bases from J, with 5 bases between. CDR3 loop: CASSEAGHNEQFF. Written as DNA, the CDR3 is TGTGCCAGCAGTGAAGCGGGACACAATGAGCAGTTCTTC.

Only one count was recorded for this clone. In DNA, the CDR3 is TGTGCCAGCAGTTACTCGGAGGGTCCGGCTGTCTACGAGCAGTACTTC. As protein: CASSYSEGPAVYEQYF. The chain carries TRBV6-6 and TRBJ2-7, with TRBD2 as a possible D gene (6 bases). Germline V CDR1 and CDR2: MNHNY, SVGAGI (reference sequence). Trimming took off 0 bases at V and 3 bases at J, with 15 bases between the two ends. This CDR3 has 16 amino acids.

The chain joins TRBV12-5 to TRBJ2-1; D gene uncertain. Germline CDR1 and CDR2: LGHNT and FRNRAP. The CDR3 contains 14 residues. V gave up 0 bases and J gave up 8 bases, with 11 bases separating them. The CDR3 DNA reads as TGTGCTAGTGGTTTGGTAAACGGCCGGGATGAGCAGTTCTTC. Translated: CASGLVNGRDEQFF.

V and J are TRBV2 and TRBJ2-1, with D perhaps assigned TRBD1 or TRBD2 (5 bases each). This CDR3 contains 14 residues. V dropped 10 bases and J dropped 5 bases, with 18 bases sitting between them. The germline CDR1 and CDR2 sequences are SNHLY and FYNNEI. The CDR3 nucleotides are TGTGCCACCCCAATGGGGGAAACACACAATGAGCAGTTCTTC. This codes for CATPMGETHNEQFF.

The CDR3 is CASSEAGGAGYGYTF. The CDR3 DNA reads TGTGCCAGCAGCGAGGCAGGGGGCGCGGGATATGGCTACACCTTC. The chain combines TRBV9 with TRBJ1-2; 8 positions match TRBD1. CDR1 and CDR2 (germline): SGDLS, YYNGEE. The CDR3 length is 15 residues. The V gene end was trimmed by 3 bases and the J gene end by 5 bases; junction bases not matched to a gene: 9.

The V and J genes are TRBV27 and TRBJ2-1, with D perhaps TRBD1 (7 bases). CDR3 length: 15 residues. The V gene lost 4 bases and the J gene lost 1 base, with 11 bases spanning the gap. In germline, CDR1 is MNHEY, CDR2 SMNVEV (reference sequence). The CDR3 loop is CASSSGDSSYNEQFF. The DNA of the CDR3 is TGTGCCAGCAGTTCGGGGGACAGTTCCTACAATGAGCAGTTCTTC.

In the case of this clone: Other nucleotide sequences in the sample specify the same CDR3. The chain combines TRBV7-2 with TRBJ2-7; 7 bases fit TRBD1. The V segment lost 3 bases and the J segment 3 bases; nucleotides outside the gene matches: 5. The CDR3 spans 14 residues. Looked up from germline, CDR1 is SGHTA and CDR2 is FQGNSA. The CDR3 bases are TGTGCCAGCAGCTTCCGACAGGGTGGCTACGAGCAGTACTTC. Protein sequence: CASSFRQGGYEQYF.

V usage is TRBV14 and J usage is TRBJ1-1; the D is unclear. Trimming took 0 bases from V and 3 from J, leaving 8 bases between them. Germline CDR1 SGHDN, CDR2 FVKESK. The CDR3 has 14 residues. In nucleotides, the CDR3 is TGTGCCAGCAGCCAAGAGGGGTGGGACACTGAAGCTTTCTTT. This gives the protein CASSQEGWDTEAFF.

This clone has a single count. The chain couples TRBV5-6 to TRBJ2-1; D is undetermined. V lost 2 bases and J lost 2, with 8 bases in between. The CDR3 is 14 residues long. Per the germline V gene, CDR1 is SGHDT and CDR2 is YYEEEE. DNA for the CDR3: TGTGCCAGCAGCTTCGGAGTCCCCTACAATGAGCAGTTCTTC. Residues: CASSFGVPYNEQFF.

Notes on this clone: The same CDR3 can be traced to other DNA sequences in this sample. The chain recombines TRBV6-5 with TRBJ2-7, with D maybe TRBD1 (5 bases). Germline V gene data show CDR1 as MNHEY and CDR2 as SVGAGI. This CDR3 has 12 residues. Trimming removed 5 bases at V and 4 bases at J, with 9 bases between. This CDR3 is CASSTGTYEQYF. The CDR3 DNA follows: TGTGCCAGCAGTACAGGTACTTACGAGCAGTACTTC.

This rearrangement joins TRBV29-1 to TRBJ2-3; D may correspond to TRBD1 or TRBD2 (5 bases each). The CDR3 loop spans 15 amino acids. Germline CDR1 reads SQVTM; CDR2 reads ANQGSEA. The V end was cut by 7 bases, the J end by 6 bases, with 23 bases between. This chain's CDR3 is CSAVRGEHARDTQYF. In DNA form, the CDR3 reads TGCAGCGCTGTTAGAGGGGAGCACGCGCGGGATACGCAGTATTTT.

The chain links TRBV19 to TRBJ1-5; D not certain. The CDR3 length is 17 residues. Germline V CDR1 and CDR2: LNHDA, SQIVND (reference sequence). With 6 bases removed from V and 7 bases from J, the gap between germline ends came to 25 bases. The CDR3 DNA reads as TGTGCCAGTAGCACTTTCTTCGGACCCCACTCTGAGCAGCCCCAGCATTTT. It specifies CASSTFFGPHSEQPQHF.

The J gene is TRBJ1-2, the V gene TRBV30; TRBD1 is a possible D gene (6 bases). Trimming pared 5 bases from V and 0 bases from J, leaving 10 bases between. The CDR3 is made up of 13 amino acids. Germline assignment: CDR1 GTSNPN and CDR2 SVGIG (reference sequence). This CDR3 is CAWGGPPNYGYTF. CDR3 sequence (DNA): TGTGCCTGGGGGGGCCCCCCTAACTATGGCTACACCTTC.

The chain has TRBV7-9 and TRBJ2-7, with D possibly being TRBD1 or TRBD2 (5 bases each). The CDR3 is made up of 13 amino acids. Germline assignment: CDR1 SEHNR and CDR2 FQNEAQ (reference sequence). V was trimmed by 9 bases and J by 2 bases, leaving 14 bases between them. CDR3 sequence: CASSGTEAYEQYF. In DNA, the CDR3 is TGTGCCAGTTCCGGGACGGAAGCCTACGAGCAGTACTTC. The complete variable domain, with remaining parts taken from reference TRBV7-9 and TRBJ2-7, reads DTGVSQNPRHKITKRGQNVTFRCDPISEHNRLYWYRQTLGQGPEFLTYFQNEAQLEKSRLLSDRFSAERPKGSFSTLEIQRTEQGDSAMYLCASSGTEAYEQYFGPGTRLTVT.

Here the CDR3 DNA reads TGCGCCAGCAGCTTCTTGTCGACTAGCGGGACAGAGGCCTACAATGAGCAGTTCTTC. Amino acids: CASSFLSTSGTEAYNEQFF. The chain uses TRBV5-1 and TRBJ2-1, with 11 bases aligning to TRBD2. The V and J ends lost 2 bases and 2 bases, in that order; junction bases with no gene match: 12. The germline V gene encodes CDR1 SGHRS and CDR2 YFSETQ. CDR3 length: 19 amino acids.

The chain combines TRBV5-1 with TRBJ2-1, with TRBD1 as a possible D gene (5 bases). The CDR3 has 14 residues. In germline, CDR1 is SGHRS, CDR2 YFSETQ. V was shortened by 4 bases and J by 4 bases, with 12 bases between the two germline ends. DNA for the CDR3: TGCGCCAGCAGCGGTTCTACAGGATACAATGAGCAGTTCTTC. Amino acid sequence: CASSGSTGYNEQFF. The full variable domain, rest sourced from reference TRBV5-1 and TRBJ2-1, is KAGVTQTPRYLIKTRGQQVTLSCSPISGHRSVSWYQQTPGQGLQFLFEYFSETQRNKGNFPGRFSGRQFSNSRSEMNVSTLELGDSALYLCASSGSTGYNEQFFGPGTRLTVL.

The chain is built from TRBV6-5 and TRBJ2-3; no clear D. The CDR3 runs 14 residues. Per the germline V gene, CDR1 is MNHEY and CDR2 is SVGAGI. Trimming cost V 4 bases and J 1 base, with 9 bases left between them. CDR3 sequence reads: CASSFTEGTDTQYF. As DNA, the CDR3 is TGTGCCAGCAGTTTTACAGAGGGCACAGATACGCAGTATTTT.

Details on this clone: This sample includes further DNA sequences coding for the same CDR3. V is TRBV27 and J is TRBJ2-1; D remains ambiguous. The CDR3 has 11 amino acids. The germline V gene encodes CDR1 MNHEY and CDR2 SMNVEV (reference sequence). Trimming removed 3 bases from V and 7 bases from J, with 4 bases in between. The CDR3 loop is CASSFNNEQFF. Here the CDR3 DNA reads TGTGCCAGCAGTTTTAATAATGAGCAGTTCTTC.

For the CDR3, the DNA is TGTGCCTGGAGGGGGGGGCTTAACAGGGGTAACTATGGCTACACCTTC. Amino acids: CAWRGGLNRGNYGYTF. The chain carries TRBV30 and TRBJ1-2; 7 bases match TRBD1. The CDR3 is made up of 16 amino acids. The V segment lost 3 bases and the J segment 1 base; nucleotides outside the gene matches: 11. Germline-derived CDR1 and CDR2 are GTSNPN and SVGIG (reference sequence).